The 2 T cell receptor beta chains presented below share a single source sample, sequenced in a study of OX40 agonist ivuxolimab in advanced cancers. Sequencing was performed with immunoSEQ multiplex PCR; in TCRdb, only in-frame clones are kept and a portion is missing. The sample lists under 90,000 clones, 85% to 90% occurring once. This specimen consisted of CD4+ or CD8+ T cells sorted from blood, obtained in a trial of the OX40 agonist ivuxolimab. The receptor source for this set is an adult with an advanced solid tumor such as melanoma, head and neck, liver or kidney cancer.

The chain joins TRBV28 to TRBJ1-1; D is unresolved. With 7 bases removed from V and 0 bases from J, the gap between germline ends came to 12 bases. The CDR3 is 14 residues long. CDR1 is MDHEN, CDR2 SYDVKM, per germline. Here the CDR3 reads CASTSGDMNTEAFF. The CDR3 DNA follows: TGTGCCAGCACCAGTGGGGATATGAACACTGAAGCTTTCTTT.

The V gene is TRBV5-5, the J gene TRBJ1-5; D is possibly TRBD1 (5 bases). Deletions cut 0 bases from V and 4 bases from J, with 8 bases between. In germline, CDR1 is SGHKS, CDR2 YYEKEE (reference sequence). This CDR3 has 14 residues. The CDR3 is CASSLETGNQPQHF. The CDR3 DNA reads TGTGCCAGCAGCTTGGAAACAGGTAATCAGCCCCAGCATTTT.